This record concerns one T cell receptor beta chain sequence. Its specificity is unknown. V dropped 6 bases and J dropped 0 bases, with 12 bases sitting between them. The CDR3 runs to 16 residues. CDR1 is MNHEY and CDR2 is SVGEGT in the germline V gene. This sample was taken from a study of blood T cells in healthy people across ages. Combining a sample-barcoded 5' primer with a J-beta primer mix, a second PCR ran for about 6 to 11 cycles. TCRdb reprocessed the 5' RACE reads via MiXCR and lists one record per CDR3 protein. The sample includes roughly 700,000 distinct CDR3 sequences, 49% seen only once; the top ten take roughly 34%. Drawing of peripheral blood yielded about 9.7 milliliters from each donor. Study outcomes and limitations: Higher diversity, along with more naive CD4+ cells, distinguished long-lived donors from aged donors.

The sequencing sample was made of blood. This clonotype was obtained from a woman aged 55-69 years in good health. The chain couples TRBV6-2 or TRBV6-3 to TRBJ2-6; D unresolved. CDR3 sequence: CASRNDLSSGANVLTF. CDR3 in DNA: TGTGCCAGCAGGAACGACCTGAGCTCTGGGGCCAACGTCCTGACTTTC.